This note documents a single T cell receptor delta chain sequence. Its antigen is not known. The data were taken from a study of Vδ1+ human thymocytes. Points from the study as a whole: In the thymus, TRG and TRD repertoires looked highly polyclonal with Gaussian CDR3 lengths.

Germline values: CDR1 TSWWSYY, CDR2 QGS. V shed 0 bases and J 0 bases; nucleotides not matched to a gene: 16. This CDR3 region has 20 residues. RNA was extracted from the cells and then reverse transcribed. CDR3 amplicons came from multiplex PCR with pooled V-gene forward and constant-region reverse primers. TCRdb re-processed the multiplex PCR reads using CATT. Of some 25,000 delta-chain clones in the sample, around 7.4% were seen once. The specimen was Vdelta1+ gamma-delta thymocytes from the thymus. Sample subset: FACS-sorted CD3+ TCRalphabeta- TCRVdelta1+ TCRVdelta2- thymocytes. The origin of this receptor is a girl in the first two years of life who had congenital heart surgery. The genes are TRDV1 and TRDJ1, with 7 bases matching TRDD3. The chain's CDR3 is CALGELVPYGLGSHTDKLIF. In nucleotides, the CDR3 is TGTGCTCTTGGGGAACTAGTACCCTACGGACTGGGGAGTCACACCGATAAACTCATCTTT.